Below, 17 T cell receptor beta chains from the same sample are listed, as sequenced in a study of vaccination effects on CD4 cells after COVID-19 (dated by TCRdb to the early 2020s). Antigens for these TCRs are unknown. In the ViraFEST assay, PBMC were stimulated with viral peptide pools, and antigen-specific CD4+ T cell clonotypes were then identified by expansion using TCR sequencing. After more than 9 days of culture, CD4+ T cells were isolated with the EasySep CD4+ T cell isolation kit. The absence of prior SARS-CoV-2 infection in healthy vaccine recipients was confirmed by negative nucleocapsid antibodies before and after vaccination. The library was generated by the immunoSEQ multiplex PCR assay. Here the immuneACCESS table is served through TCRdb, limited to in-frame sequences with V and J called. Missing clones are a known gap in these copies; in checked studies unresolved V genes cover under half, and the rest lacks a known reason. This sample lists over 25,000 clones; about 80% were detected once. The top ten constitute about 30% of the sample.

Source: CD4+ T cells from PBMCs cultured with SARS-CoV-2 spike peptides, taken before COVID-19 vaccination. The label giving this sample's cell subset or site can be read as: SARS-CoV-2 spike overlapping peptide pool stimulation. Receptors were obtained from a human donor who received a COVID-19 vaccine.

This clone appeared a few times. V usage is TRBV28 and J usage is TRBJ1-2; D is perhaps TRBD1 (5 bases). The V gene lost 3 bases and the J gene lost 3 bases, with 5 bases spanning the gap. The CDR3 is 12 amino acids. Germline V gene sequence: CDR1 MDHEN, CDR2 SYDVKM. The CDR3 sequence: CASSFRDYGYTF. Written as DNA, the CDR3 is TGTGCCAGCAGTTTCAGGGACTATGGCTACACCTTC.

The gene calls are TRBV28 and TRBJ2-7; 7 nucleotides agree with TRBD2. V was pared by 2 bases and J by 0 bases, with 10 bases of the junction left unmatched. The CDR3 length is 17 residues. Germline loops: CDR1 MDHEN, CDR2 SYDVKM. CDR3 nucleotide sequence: TGTGCCAGCAGTTTAACACTCGGGGAGGGCCGCTCCTACGAGCAGTACTTC. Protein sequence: CASSLTLGEGRSYEQYF.

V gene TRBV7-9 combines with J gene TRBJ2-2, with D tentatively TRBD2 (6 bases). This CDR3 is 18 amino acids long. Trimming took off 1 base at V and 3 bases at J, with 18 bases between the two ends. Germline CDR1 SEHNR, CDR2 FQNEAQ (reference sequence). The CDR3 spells CASSLGLGGKVYTGELFF. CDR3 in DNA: TGTGCCAGCAGCTTAGGGCTGGGGGGAAAAGTGTACACCGGGGAGCTGTTTTTT.

The CDR3 loop reads CASSYSAGGSNSPLHF. CDR3 nucleotide sequence: TGTGCCAGCAGTTACTCGGCAGGGGGCTCAAATTCACCCCTCCACTTT. The chain joins TRBV6-5 to TRBJ1-6, with 8 bases identical to TRBD1. Trimming took 0 bases from V and 7 from J; bases not matched to a gene: 5. Germline lookup yields CDR1 MNHEY and CDR2 SVGAGI. This CDR3 is built from 16 residues.

CDR3: CASRPGQGTGANVLTF. The DNA of the CDR3 is TGTGCCAGCAGACCGGGACAGGGGACTGGGGCCAACGTCCTGACTTTC. The chain carries TRBV6-6 and TRBJ2-6; TRBD1 matches at 10 bases. Unmatched junction bases numbered 4, after V lost 6 bases and J lost 2 bases. The V gene's germline CDR1 is MNHNY and CDR2 SVGAGI (reference sequence). This CDR3 spans 16 amino acids.

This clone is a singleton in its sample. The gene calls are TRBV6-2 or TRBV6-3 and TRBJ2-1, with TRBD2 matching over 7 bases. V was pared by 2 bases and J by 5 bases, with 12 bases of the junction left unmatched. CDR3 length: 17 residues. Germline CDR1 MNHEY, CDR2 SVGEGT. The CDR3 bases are TGTGCCAGCAGTTACGGTCTTCTCGCGGGGGTACACAATGAGCAGTTCTTC. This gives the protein CASSYGLLAGVHNEQFF.

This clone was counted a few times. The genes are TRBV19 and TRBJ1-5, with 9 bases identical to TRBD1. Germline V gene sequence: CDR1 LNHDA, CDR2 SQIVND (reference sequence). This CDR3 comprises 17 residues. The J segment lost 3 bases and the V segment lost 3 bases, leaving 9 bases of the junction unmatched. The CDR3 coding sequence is TGTGCCAGTAGTATTGGGCTGGGACAGGGATTCAATCAGCCCCAGCATTTT. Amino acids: CASSIGLGQGFNQPQHF.

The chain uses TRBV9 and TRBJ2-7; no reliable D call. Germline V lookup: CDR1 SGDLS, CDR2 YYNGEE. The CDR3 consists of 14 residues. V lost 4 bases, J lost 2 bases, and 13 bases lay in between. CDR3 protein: CASSSGRWTYEQYF. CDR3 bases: TGTGCCAGCAGCTCCGGTAGATGGACCTACGAGCAGTACTTC. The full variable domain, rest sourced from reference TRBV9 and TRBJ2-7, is DSGVTQTPKHLITATGQRVTLRCSPRSGDLSVYWYQQSLDQGLQFLIQYYNGEERAKGNILERFSAQQFPDLHSELNLSSLELGDSALYFCASSSGRWTYEQYFGPGTRLTVT.

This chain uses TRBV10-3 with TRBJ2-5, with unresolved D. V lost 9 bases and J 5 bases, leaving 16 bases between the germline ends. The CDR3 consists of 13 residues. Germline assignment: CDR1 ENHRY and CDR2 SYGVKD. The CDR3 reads CAIQLDPAETQYF. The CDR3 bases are TGTGCCATACAACTGGACCCCGCCGAGACCCAGTACTTC.

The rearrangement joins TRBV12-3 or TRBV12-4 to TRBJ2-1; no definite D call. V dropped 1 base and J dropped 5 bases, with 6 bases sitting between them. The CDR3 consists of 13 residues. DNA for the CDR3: TGTGCCAGCAGTTTAGATCAAGACAATGAGCAGTTCTTC. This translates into CASSLDQDNEQFF.

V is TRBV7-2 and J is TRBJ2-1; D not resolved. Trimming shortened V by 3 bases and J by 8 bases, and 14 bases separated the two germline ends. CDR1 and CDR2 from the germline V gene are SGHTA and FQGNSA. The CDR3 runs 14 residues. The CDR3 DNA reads TGTGCCAGCAGCTTTTATCACGCTGGAGATGAGCAGTTCTTC. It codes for CASSFYHAGDEQFF.

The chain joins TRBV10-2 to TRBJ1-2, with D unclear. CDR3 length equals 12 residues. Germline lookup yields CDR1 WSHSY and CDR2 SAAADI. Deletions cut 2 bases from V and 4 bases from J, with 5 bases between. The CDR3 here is CASSEGRYGYTF. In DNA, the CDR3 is TGCGCCAGCAGTGAGGGACGCTATGGCTACACCTTC.

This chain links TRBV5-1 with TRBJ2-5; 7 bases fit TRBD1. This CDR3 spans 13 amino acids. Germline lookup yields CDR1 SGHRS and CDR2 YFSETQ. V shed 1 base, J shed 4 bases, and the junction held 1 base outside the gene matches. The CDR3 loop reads CASSLNRGETQYF. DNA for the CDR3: TGCGCCAGCAGCTTGAACAGGGGAGAGACCCAGTACTTC.

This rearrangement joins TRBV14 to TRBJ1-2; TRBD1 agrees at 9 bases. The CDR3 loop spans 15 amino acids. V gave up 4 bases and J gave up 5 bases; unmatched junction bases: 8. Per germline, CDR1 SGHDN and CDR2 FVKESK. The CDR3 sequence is CASSLQGARRYGYTF. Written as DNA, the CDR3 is TGTGCCAGCAGCCTACAGGGGGCAAGGAGGTATGGCTACACCTTC.

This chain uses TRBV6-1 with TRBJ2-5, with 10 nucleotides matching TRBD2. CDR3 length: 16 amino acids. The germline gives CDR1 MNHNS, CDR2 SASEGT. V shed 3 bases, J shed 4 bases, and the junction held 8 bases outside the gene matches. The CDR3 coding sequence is TGTGCCAGCAGTGATTTGGGACTAGCGACAGGAGAGACCCAGTACTTC. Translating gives CASSDLGLATGETQYF.

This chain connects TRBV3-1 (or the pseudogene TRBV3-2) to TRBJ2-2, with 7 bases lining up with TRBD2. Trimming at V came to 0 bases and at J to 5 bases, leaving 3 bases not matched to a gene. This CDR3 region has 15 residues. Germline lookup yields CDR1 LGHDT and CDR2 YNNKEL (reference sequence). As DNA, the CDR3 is TGTGCCAGCAGCCAAGAAAGGCGGGGGACCGGGGAGCTGTTTTTT. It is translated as CASSQERRGTGELFF.

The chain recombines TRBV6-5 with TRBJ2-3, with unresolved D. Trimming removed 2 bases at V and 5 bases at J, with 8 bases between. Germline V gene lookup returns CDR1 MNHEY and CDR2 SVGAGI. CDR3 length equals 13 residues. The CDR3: CASSYPGRDTQYF. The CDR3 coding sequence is TGTGCCAGCAGTTACCCCGGTAGAGATACGCAGTATTTT.